The clone carrying this T cell receptor beta chain was recorded a few times. The antigen is not known. The data were obtained in a study of T cell responses to AZD1222 COVID-19 vaccine. Germline loops: CDR1 LNHDA, CDR2 SQIVND (reference sequence). The CDR3 is 13 amino acids. Trimming pared 5 bases from V and 4 bases from J, leaving 11 bases between. Assay: immunoSEQ multiplex PCR; the TCRdb copy retains only in-frame clones and omits some. This table has about 76,000 clones, about 83% appearing once. Study-wide findings and caveats: It was only after the peak T cell response that any repertoires were sampled. Clonal diversity was possibly underestimated; the donors were predominantly white British and more often female.

The material sequenced was peripheral blood, taken 28 days after the second dose of the MenACWY control vaccine. This clonotype was sampled from an adult who received the MenACWY meningococcal vaccine as a control. The genes are TRBV19 and TRBJ2-5; D gene uncertain. The CDR3 spells CASSVVLGETQYF. Written as DNA, the CDR3 is TGTGCCAGTAGTGTCGTATTGGGAGAGACCCAGTACTTC.